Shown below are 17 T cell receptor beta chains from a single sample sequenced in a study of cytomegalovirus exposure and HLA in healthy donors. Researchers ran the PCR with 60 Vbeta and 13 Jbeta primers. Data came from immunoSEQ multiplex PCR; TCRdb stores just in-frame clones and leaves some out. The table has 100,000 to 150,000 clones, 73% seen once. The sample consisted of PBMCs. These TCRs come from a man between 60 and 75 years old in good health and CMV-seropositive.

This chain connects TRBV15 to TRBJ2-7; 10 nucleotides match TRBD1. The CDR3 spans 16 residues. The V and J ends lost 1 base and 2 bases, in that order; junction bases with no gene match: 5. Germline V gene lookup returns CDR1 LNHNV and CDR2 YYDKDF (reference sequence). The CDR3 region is CATSRGSGTGAYEQYF. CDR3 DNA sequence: TGTGCCACCAGCAGAGGTTCCGGGACAGGGGCCTACGAGCAGTACTTC.

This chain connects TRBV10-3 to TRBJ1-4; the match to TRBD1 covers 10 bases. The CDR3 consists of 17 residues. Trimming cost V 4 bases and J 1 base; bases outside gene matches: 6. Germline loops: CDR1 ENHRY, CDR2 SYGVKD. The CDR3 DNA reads TGTGCCATCAGTGGGGGGGACAGGGGAGGAACTAATGAAAAACTGTTTTTT. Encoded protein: CAISGGDRGGTNEKLFF.

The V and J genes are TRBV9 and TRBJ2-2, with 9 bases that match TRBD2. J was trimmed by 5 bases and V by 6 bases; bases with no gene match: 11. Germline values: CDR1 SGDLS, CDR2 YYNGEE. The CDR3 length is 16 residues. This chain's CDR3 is CASTVFPAGGTGELFF. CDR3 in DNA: TGTGCCAGCACCGTTTTTCCAGCGGGGGGAACCGGGGAGCTGTTTTTT.

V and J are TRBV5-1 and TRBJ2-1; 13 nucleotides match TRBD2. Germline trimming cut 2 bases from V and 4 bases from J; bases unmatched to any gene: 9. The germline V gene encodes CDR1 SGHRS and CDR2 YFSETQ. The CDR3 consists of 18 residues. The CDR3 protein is CASSLMSAGLAGYNEQFF. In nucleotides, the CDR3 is TGCGCCAGCAGCTTAATGTCGGCGGGACTAGCGGGATACAATGAGCAGTTCTTC. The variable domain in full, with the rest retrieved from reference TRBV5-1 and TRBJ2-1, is KAGVTQTPRYLIKTRGQQVTLSCSPISGHRSVSWYQQTPGQGLQFLFEYFSETQRNKGNFPGRFSGRQFSNSRSEMNVSTLELGDSALYLCASSLMSAGLAGYNEQFFGPGTRLTVL.

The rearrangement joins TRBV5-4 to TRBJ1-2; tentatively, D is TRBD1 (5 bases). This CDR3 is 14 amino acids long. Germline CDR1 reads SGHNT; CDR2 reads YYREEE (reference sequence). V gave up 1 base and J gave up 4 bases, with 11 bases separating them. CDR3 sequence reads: CASSLRAGSYGYTF. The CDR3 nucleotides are TGTGCCAGCAGCTTGCGTGCAGGGTCCTATGGCTACACCTTC.

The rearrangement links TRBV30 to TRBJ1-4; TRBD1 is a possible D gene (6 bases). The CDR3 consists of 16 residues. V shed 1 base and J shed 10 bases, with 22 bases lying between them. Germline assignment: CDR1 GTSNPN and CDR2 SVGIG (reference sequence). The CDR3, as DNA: TGTGCCTGGAGTGGACCAGGTGGACAGCCTTATCGAAAACTGTTTTTT. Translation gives CAWSGPGGQPYRKLFF.

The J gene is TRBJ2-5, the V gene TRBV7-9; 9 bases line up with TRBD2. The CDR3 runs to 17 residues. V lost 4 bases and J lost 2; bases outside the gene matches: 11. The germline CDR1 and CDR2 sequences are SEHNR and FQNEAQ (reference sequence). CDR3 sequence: CASSSPDGLAGQETQYF. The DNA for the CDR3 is TGTGCCAGCAGCTCTCCAGATGGGCTAGCGGGGCAAGAGACCCAGTACTTC.

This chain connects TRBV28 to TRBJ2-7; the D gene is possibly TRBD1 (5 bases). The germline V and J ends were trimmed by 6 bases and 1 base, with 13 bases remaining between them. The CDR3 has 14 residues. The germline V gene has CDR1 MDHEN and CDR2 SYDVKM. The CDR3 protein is CASRQGGMSYEQYF. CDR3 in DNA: TGTGCCAGCAGGCAGGGCGGTATGTCCTACGAGCAGTACTTC.

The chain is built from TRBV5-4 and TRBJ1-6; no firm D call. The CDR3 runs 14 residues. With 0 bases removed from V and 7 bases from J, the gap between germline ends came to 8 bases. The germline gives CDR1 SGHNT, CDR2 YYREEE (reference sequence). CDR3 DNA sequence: TGTGCCAGCAGCTTGGACAGCCGCAATTCACCCCTCCACTTT. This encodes CASSLDSRNSPLHF.

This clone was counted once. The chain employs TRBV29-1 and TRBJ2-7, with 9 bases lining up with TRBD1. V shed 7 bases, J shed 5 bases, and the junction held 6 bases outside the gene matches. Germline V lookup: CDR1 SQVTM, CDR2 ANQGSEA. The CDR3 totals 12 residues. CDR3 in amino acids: CSAGQGSNEQYF. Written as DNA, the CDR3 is TGCAGCGCTGGACAGGGGTCCAACGAGCAGTACTTC.

CDR3 nucleotide sequence: TGTGCCAGTAGTATGACAGGGTTCCAAGAGACCCAGTACTTC. This encodes CASSMTGFQETQYF. V and J are TRBV19 and TRBJ2-5, with 7 bases aligning to TRBD1. In germline, CDR1 is LNHDA, CDR2 SQIVND (reference sequence). The CDR3 runs 14 residues. Trimming took 3 bases from V and 1 from J; bases not matched to a gene: 2.

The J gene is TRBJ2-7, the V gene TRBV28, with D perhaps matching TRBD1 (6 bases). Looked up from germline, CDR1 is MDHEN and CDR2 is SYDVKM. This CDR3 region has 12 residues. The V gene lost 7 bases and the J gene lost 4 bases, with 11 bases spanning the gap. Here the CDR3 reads CASTRTAYEQYF. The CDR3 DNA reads TGTGCCAGCACCCGGACAGCTTACGAGCAGTACTTC.

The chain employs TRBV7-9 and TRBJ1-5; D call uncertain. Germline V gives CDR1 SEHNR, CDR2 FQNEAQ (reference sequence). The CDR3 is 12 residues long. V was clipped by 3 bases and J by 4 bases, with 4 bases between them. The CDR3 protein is CASSFPNQPQHF. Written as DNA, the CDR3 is TGTGCCAGCAGCTTCCCTAATCAGCCCCAGCATTTT.

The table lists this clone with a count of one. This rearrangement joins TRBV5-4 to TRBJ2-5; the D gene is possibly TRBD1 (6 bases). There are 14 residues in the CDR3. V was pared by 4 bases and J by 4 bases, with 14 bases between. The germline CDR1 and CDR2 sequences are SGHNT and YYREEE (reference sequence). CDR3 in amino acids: CASSMPGEIETQYF. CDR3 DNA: TGTGCCAGCAGCATGCCAGGGGAAATAGAGACCCAGTACTTC.

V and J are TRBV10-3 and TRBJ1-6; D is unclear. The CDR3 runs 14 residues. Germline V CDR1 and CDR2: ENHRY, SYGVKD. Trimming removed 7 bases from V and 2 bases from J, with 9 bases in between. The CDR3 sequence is CAIKERTYNSPLHF. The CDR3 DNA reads TGTGCCATCAAGGAGAGGACCTATAATTCACCCCTCCACTTT.

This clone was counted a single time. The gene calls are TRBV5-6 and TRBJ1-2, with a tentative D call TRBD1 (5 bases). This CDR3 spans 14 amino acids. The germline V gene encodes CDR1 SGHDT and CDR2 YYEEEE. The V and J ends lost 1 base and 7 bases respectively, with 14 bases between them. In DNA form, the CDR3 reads TGTGCCAGCAGCTTGCAGGGAAGCTCGCGTGGCTACACCTTC. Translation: CASSLQGSSRGYTF.

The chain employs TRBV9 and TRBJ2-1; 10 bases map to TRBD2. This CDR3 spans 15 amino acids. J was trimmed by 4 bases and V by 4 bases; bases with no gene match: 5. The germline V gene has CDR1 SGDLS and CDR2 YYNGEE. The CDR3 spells CASSISGGGYNEQFF. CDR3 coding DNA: TGTGCCAGCAGCATCAGCGGGGGGGGTTACAATGAGCAGTTCTTC.